What follows is one T cell receptor (beta chain) and its context. The antigen is unknown. Indicated time point: newly diagnosed GD, antithyroid drugs for less than 3 months. Preparation of the TCR library used RNA extracted from PBMCs. To make TCR beta libraries, researchers used iRepertoire HTBI primers and Arm-PCR of CDR3 regions. TCRdb independently ran MiXCR on the multiplex PCR reads; one entry per CDR3 protein. The table lists roughly 420,000 distinct CDR3 sequences, about 14% of them singletons. This sample was included in a study of regulatory T cells in long-lasting Graves disease. Study context: Antithyroid drugs had been taken by newly diagnosed Graves' patients for under 3 months. Study conclusions and caveats: Patients whose Graves' disease persisted exhibited lower TCR diversity than those newly diagnosed. Examination was confined to peripheral blood, excluding thyroid tissue.

The CDR3 contains 14 residues. CDR1 SGDLS and CDR2 YYNGEE come from the germline V gene. After removal of 3 bases from V and 2 bases from J, the junction contained 1 base not matched to a gene. The data also belong to a second study, concerning T cells in Graves' hyperthyroidism and ophthalmopathy. That work states: Primed by the HTBI set, a first-round RT-PCR was run on the TCR CDR3.

The source of this sequence is a woman between 50 and 59 years old with Graves disease. The sample in question was peripheral blood mononuclear cells (PBMCs), obtained at new diagnosis, from a patient treated with antithyroid drugs. V and J are TRBV9 and TRBJ2-7, with 11 bases that match TRBD1. The CDR3 region has the DNA TGTGCCAGCAGCGAGGGACAGGGGGCCTACGAGCAGTACTTC. Amino acid sequence: CASSEGQGAYEQYF.